A single sample gave rise to the 19 T cell receptor beta chains below, sequenced in a study of metastatic and nonmetastatic thyroid tumors. No treatment of any kind had been given to any patient before thyroid surgery. Through MiXCR, TCRdb re-clonotyped the PCR reads. This table has 30,000 to 45,000 clones, around 20% appearing once. The sequenced sample was blood. These receptors were obtained from a female donor with papillary thyroid cancer or a benign thyroid nodule (not recorded which). Some clones in this sample may be carry-over from other donors' samples.

The table lists this clone with a few counts. V usage is TRBV29-1 and J usage is TRBJ2-3, with a possible D match to TRBD1 (5 bases). This CDR3 is built from 13 residues. V was trimmed by 5 bases and J by 1 base, leaving 10 bases between them. CDR1 and CDR2 (germline): SQVTM, ANQGSEA. The CDR3 is CSVSRVRTDTQYF. The CDR3, as DNA: TGCAGCGTTAGCAGGGTCCGCACAGATACGCAGTATTTT.

This clone was detected many times. The chain has TRBV19 and TRBJ1-5, with a tentative D call TRBD1 (6 bases). This CDR3 region has 13 residues. Germline loops: CDR1 LNHDA, CDR2 SQIVND (reference sequence). Between the trimmed V and J ends, which lost 4 bases and 4 bases, there was a span of 8 bases. The CDR3 loop reads CASSTQGNQPQHF. Written as DNA, the CDR3 is TGTGCCAGTAGTACCCAGGGGAATCAGCCCCAGCATTTT.

In this sample, this clone turned up many times. The V call is TRBV6-1, the J call TRBJ1-4; D ambiguous. The germline V gene has CDR1 MNHNS and CDR2 SASEGT. The CDR3 is 13 residues long. Trimming removed 6 bases from V and 3 bases from J, with 8 bases in between. The CDR3 DNA follows: TGTGCCAGCAGCTCGGCGGCTAATGAAAAACTGTTTTTT. This sequence encodes CASSSAANEKLFF.

This clone was seen at least ten times. This chain links TRBV14 with TRBJ1-2; no firm D call. V lost 3 bases and J lost 4, with 15 bases in between. The V gene's germline CDR1 is SGHDN and CDR2 FVKESK. CDR3 length: 15 amino acids. This CDR3 is CASSHYRLEPYGYTF. As DNA, the CDR3 is TGTGCCAGCAGCCACTACAGATTAGAGCCCTATGGCTACACCTTC.

This clone was observed at least ten times. V gene TRBV5-1 combines with J gene TRBJ2-1; TRBD2 agrees at 10 bases. The germline CDR1 and CDR2 sequences are SGHRS and YFSETQ. The CDR3 length is 16 residues. V shed 1 base and J 5 bases; nucleotides not matched to a gene: 6. For the CDR3, the DNA is TGCGCCAGCAGCTTGCGACTAGCGGGTGTCCACAATGAGCAGTTCTTC. It specifies CASSLRLAGVHNEQFF.

Points on this clone: A much more abundant neighbour one base away suggests this may be a read error. The CDR3, as DNA: TGTGTCAGCAGCTTAACGATTGGCGGCAATGAAAAACTGTTTTTT. It encodes CVSSLTIGGNEKLFF. The chain carries TRBV11-2 and TRBJ1-4; D remains unclear. This CDR3 is 15 amino acids long. In germline, CDR1 is SGHAT, CDR2 FQNNGV.

This clone was picked up many times. The CDR3 loop is CASSTQDRPSYEQYF. The CDR3 DNA is TGCGCCAGCAGCACTCAGGACAGGCCATCCTACGAGCAGTACTTC. This chain uses TRBV4-1 with TRBJ2-7; 7 nucleotides align to TRBD1. Germline assignment: CDR1 MGHRA and CDR2 YSYEKL. This CDR3 spans 15 amino acids. The trim removed 5 bases at V and 1 base at J, leaving 8 bases unmatched.

Turning to this clone: At one end the junction does not follow the germline gene, possibly because of a read error. The chain uses TRBV5-1 and TRBJ1-2; TRBD1 aligns across 10 bases. The CDR3 is 16 amino acids. The germline gives CDR1 SGHRS, CDR2 YFSETQ. Here the CDR3 reads CASSLATGTGARGYTF. Here the CDR3 DNA reads TGCGCTAGCAGCTTGGCAACAGGGACAGGGGCCCGGGGCTACACCTTC. The entire variable domain, with the rest obtained from reference TRBV5-1 and TRBJ1-2, is as follows: KAGVTQTPRYLIKTRGQQVTLSCSPISGHRSVSWYQQTPGQGLQFLFEYFSETQRNKGNFPGRFSGRQFSNSRSEMNVSTLELGDSALYLCASSLATGTGARGYTFGSGTRLTVV.

This clone occurred many times. This chain joins TRBV5-4 and TRBJ1-4; possibly TRBD1 for D (6 bases). The CDR3 sequence is 15 residues long. CDR1 and CDR2 from the germline V gene are SGHNT and YYREEE (reference sequence). V was cut by 4 bases and J by 4 bases, with 14 bases left in between. The CDR3, as DNA: TGTGCCAGCAGCCCCAACAGGGCTCTTAATGAAAAACTGTTTTTT. This translates into CASSPNRALNEKLFF.

The sample holds many counts of this clone. This chain uses TRBV12-5 with TRBJ2-1, with 8 bases identical to TRBD2. Germline V gene sequence: CDR1 LGHNT, CDR2 FRNRAP. The CDR3 is made up of 16 amino acids. The V segment lost 0 bases and the J segment 7 bases; nucleotides outside the gene matches: 8. The CDR3 spells CASGLVRSGRGNEQFF. The CDR3 DNA reads TGTGCTAGTGGTTTGGTAAGGAGCGGGAGAGGGAATGAGCAGTTCTTC.

This clone was observed once. It may be a read error: a sequence one base away is much more abundant. This chain joins TRBV7-9 and TRBJ2-5; possibly TRBD2 for D (5 bases). The CDR3 has 17 residues. In germline, CDR1 is SEHNR, CDR2 FQNEAQ (reference sequence). With 7 bases removed from V and 1 base from J, the gap between germline ends came to 22 bases. CDR3: CASNNIMVGSFQETQYF. The CDR3 bases are TGTGCCAGCAACAATATTATGGTGGGGAGTTTCCAAGAGACCCAGTACTTC.

This clone was recorded at least ten times. The gene calls are TRBV5-5 and TRBJ2-1, with a possible D match to TRBD2 (6 bases). Germline CDR1 is SGHKS and CDR2 is YYEKEE (reference sequence). CDR3 size: 13 residues. The V end lost 1 base, the J end lost 9 bases, and 11 bases lay between the germline ends. CDR3 sequence: CASSLISGGEQFF. In DNA form, the CDR3 reads TGTGCCAGCAGCTTGATTAGCGGTGGTGAGCAGTTCTTC.

The table lists this clone with a few counts. V and J are TRBV20-1 and TRBJ1-2, with a tentative D call TRBD1 (6 bases). Germline loops: CDR1 DFQATT, CDR2 SNEGSKA (reference sequence). Trimming cost V 3 bases and J 8 bases, with 19 bases left between them. The CDR3 extends over 14 amino acids. CDR3 protein: CSASGGAGTSGYTF. In nucleotides, the CDR3 is TGCAGTGCTAGTGGGGGGGCGGGGACCTCAGGCTACACCTTC.

This clone was seen many times. The genes are TRBV11-2 and TRBJ2-1; 9 bases are shared with TRBD2. Germline V gene data show CDR1 as SGHAT and CDR2 as FQNNGV. The junction had 13 bases not matched to a gene; V was cut back by 5 bases and J by 2 bases. The CDR3 contains 18 residues. The CDR3 bases are TGTGCCAGCAGCCCCGGGCGGGAGGGCCTCAGCCCCTACAATGAGCAGTTCTTC. Its translation: CASSPGREGLSPYNEQFF.

This clone was detected a few times. This chain connects TRBV6-1 to TRBJ1-2; D is unresolved. The CDR3 length is 14 residues. CDR1 is MNHNS and CDR2 is SASEGT in the germline V gene. Trimming shortened V by 6 bases and J by 5 bases, and 16 bases separated the two germline ends. The CDR3 protein is CASSLGTSSYGYTF. DNA of the CDR3: TGTGCCAGCAGCCTCGGTACATCGAGTTATGGCTACACCTTC.

This clone has at least ten counts. This chain links TRBV29-1 with TRBJ2-2; D is unresolved. The germline V and J ends were trimmed by 7 bases and 0 bases, with 6 bases remaining between them. Germline CDR1 reads SQVTM; CDR2 reads ANQGSEA. This CDR3 contains 12 residues. CDR3 amino acids: CSGGANTGELFF. The CDR3 DNA follows: TGCAGCGGCGGCGCGAACACCGGGGAGCTGTTTTTT.

J is TRBJ2-1 and V is TRBV28; D is unresolved. This CDR3 has 11 amino acids. V dropped 8 bases and J dropped 9 bases, with 11 bases sitting between them. Germline V CDR1 and CDR2: MDHEN, SYDVKM. As DNA, the CDR3 is TGTGCCAGCGGGATAGAGTCTGAGCAGTTCTTC. Protein product: CASGIESEQFF.

In its sample, this clone was seen many times. J is TRBJ1-1 and V is TRBV27; the match to TRBD1 covers 9 bases. CDR1 and CDR2 from the germline V gene are MNHEY and SMNVEV (reference sequence). V lost 6 bases, J lost 6 bases, and 5 bases stayed unmatched. The CDR3 is 13 amino acids. The CDR3 bases are TGTGCCAGCAGGACAGGGGGGAGGCCTGAAGCTTTCTTT. It encodes CASRTGGRPEAFF.

This clone was seen many times. This chain connects TRBV2 to TRBJ1-2; D is undetermined. Per germline, CDR1 SNHLY and CDR2 FYNNEI. Trimming removed 3 bases from V and 1 base from J, with 9 bases in between. The CDR3 spans 14 residues. The CDR3 region is CASSDLGSNYGYTF. CDR3 in DNA: TGTGCCAGCAGTGATCTGGGGAGTAACTATGGCTACACCTTC.